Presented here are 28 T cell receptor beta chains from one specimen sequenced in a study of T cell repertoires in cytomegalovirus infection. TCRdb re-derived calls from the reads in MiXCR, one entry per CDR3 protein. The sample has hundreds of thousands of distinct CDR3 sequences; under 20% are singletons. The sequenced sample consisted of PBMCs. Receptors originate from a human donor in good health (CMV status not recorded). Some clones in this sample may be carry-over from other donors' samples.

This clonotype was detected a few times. CDR3 residues: CASEADRDQPQHF. In DNA form, the CDR3 reads TGTGCCAGCGAAGCGGACAGGGATCAGCCCCAGCATTTT. V and J are TRBV18 and TRBJ1-5; 8 bases align to TRBD1. The V gene's germline CDR1 is KGHSH and CDR2 LQKENI. V shed 8 bases, J shed 5 bases, and the junction held 5 bases outside the gene matches. The CDR3 is made up of 13 amino acids.

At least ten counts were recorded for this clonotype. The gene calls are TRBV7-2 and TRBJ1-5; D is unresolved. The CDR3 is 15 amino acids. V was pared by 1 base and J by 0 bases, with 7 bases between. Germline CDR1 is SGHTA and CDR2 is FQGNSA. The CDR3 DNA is TGTGCCAGCAGCTTAGGCGGGCTTAGCAATCAGCCCCAGCATTTT. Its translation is CASSLGGLSNQPQHF.

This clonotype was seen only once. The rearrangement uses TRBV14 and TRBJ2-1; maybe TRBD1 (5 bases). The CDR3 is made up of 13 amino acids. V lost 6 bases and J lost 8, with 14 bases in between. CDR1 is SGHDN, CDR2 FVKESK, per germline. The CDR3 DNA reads TGTGCCAGCAGATGGGGCACCGGAGATGAGCAGTTCTTC. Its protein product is CASRWGTGDEQFF.

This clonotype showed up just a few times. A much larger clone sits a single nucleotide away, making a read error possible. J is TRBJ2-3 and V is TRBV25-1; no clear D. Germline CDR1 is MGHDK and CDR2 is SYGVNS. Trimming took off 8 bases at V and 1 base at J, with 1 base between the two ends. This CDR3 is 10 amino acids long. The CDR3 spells CASRTDTQYF. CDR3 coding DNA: TGTGCCAGCCGCACAGATACGCAGTATTTT.

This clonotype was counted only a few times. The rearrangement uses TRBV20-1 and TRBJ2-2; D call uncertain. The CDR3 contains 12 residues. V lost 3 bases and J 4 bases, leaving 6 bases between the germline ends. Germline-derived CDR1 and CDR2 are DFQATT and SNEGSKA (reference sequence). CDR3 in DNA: TGCAGTGCTAGGCTAGGCACCGGGGAGCTGTTTTTT. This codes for CSARLGTGELFF.

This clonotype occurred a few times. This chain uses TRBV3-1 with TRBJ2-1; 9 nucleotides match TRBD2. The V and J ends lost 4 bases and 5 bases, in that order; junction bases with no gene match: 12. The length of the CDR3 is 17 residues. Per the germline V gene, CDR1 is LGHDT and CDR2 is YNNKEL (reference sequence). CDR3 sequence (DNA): TGTGCCAGCAGCCCCTACGCGCTAGCGGGAACCAACAATGAGCAGTTCTTC. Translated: CASSPYALAGTNNEQFF.

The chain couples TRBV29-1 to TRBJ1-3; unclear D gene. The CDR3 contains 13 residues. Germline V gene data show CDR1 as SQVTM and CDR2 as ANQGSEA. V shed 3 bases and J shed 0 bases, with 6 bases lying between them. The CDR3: CSVEVYSGNTIYF. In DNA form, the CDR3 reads TGCAGCGTTGAGGTTTACTCTGGAAACACCATATATTTT.

The CDR3 nucleotides are TGTGCCAGCAGTCGATCTAGCGGAATAGACACAGATACGCAGTATTTT. This gives the protein CASSRSSGIDTDTQYF. V usage is TRBV3-1 and J usage is TRBJ2-3; TRBD2 matches 7 bases. Trimming cost V 6 bases and J 2 bases; bases outside gene matches: 11. This CDR3 region has 16 residues. CDR1 LGHDT and CDR2 YNNKEL come from the germline V gene (reference sequence).

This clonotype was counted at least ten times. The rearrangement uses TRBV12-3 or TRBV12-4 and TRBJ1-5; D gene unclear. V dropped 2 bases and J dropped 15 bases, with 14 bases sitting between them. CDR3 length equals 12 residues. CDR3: CASSLSGDFRHF. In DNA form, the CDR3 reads TGTGCCAGCAGTTTATCTGGAGACTTCAGGCATTTT.

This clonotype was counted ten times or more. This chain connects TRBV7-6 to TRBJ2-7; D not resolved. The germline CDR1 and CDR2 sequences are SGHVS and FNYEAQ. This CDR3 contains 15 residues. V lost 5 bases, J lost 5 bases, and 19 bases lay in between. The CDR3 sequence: CASSLGPLHGNEQYF. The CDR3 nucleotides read TGTGCCAGCAGCCTCGGACCCCTGCATGGGAACGAGCAGTACTTC.

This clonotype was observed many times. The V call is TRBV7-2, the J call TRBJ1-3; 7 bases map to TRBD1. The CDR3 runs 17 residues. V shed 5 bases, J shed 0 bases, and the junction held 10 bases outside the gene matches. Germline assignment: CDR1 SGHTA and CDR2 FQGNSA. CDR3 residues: CASSPTGTASSGNTIYF. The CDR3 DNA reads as TGTGCCAGCAGCCCCACGGGGACAGCGAGCTCTGGAAACACCATATATTTT. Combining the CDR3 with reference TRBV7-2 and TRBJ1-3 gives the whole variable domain GAGVSQSPSNKVTEKGKDVELRCDPISGHTALYWYRQSLGQGLEFLIYFQGNSAPDKSGLPSDRFSAERTGGSVSTLTIQRTQQEDSAVYLCASSPTGTASSGNTIYFGEGSWLTVV.

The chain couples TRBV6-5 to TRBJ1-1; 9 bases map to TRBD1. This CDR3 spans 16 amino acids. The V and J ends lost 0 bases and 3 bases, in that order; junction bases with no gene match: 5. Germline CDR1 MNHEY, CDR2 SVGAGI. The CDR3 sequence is CASSYSGTGQDTEAFF. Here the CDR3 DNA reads TGTGCCAGCAGTTACTCTGGGACAGGGCAGGACACTGAAGCTTTCTTT.

CDR3 loop: CASSEEPGLNTEAFF. The CDR3 DNA is TGTGCCAGCAGTGAAGAGCCAGGATTGAACACTGAAGCTTTCTTT. The chain is built from TRBV2 and TRBJ1-1; D remains ambiguous. CDR1 is SNHLY and CDR2 is FYNNEI in the germline V gene. CDR3 length: 15 amino acids. With 1 base removed from V and 0 bases from J, the gap between germline ends came to 9 bases. Combining the CDR3 with reference TRBV2 and TRBJ1-1 gives the whole variable domain EPEVTQTPSHQVTQMGQEVILRCVPISNHLYFYWYRQILGQKVEFLVSFYNNEISEKSEIFDDQFSVERPDGSNFTLKIRSTKLEDSAMYFCASSEEPGLNTEAFFGQGTRLTVV.

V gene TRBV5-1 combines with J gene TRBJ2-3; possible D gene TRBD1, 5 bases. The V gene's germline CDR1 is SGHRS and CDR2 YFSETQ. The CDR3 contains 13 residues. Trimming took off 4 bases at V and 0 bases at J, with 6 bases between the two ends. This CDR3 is CASSTGSTDTQYF. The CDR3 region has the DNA TGCGCCAGCAGCACAGGAAGCACAGATACGCAGTATTTT.

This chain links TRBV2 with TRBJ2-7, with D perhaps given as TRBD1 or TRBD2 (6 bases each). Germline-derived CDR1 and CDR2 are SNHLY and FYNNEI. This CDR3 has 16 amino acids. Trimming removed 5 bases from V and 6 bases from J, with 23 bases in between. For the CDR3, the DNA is TGTGCCAGCAGTTCCCTTTGGAGGGGGAATTTAAGCGAGCAGTACTTC. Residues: CASSSLWRGNLSEQYF.

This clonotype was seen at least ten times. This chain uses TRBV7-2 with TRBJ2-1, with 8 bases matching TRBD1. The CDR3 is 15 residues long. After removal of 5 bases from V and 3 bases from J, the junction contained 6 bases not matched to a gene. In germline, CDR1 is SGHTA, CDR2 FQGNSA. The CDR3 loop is CASSEGQGGYNEQFF. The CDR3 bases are TGTGCCAGCAGCGAAGGACAGGGAGGCTACAATGAGCAGTTCTTC. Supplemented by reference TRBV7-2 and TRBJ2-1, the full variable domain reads GAGVSQSPSNKVTEKGKDVELRCDPISGHTALYWYRQSLGQGLEFLIYFQGNSAPDKSGLPSDRFSAERTGGSVSTLTIQRTQQEDSAVYLCASSEGQGGYNEQFFGPGTRLTVL.

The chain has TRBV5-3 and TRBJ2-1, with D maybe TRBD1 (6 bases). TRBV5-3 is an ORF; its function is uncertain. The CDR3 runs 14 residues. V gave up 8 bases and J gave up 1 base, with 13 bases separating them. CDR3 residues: CASSVQGSYNEQFF. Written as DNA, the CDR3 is TGTGCCAGCAGCGTACAGGGTTCCTACAATGAGCAGTTCTTC.

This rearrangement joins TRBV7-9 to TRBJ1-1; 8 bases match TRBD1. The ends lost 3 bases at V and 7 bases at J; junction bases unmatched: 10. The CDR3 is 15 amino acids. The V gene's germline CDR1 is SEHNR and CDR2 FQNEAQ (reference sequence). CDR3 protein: CASSFQGDRKFEAFF. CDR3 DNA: TGTGCCAGCAGCTTTCAAGGGGACAGGAAGTTTGAAGCTTTCTTT.

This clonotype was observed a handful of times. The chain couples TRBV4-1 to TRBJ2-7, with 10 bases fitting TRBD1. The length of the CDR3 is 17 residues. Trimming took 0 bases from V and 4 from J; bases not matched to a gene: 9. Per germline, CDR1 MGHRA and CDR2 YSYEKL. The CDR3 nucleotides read TGCGCCAGCAGCCAAGATCGGGACAGGGGATTTCGGTACGAGCAGTACTTC. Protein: CASSQDRDRGFRYEQYF.

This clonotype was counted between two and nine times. The CDR3 DNA follows: TGCAGTGCTAGGGCCCGGCGGACCTACATAAATAATTCACCCCTCCACTTT. Encoded protein: CSARARRTYINNSPLHF. This rearrangement joins TRBV20-1 to TRBJ1-6; no firm D call. The CDR3 is 17 amino acids. V was pared by 3 bases and J by 5 bases, with 20 bases between. Looked up from germline, CDR1 is DFQATT and CDR2 is SNEGSKA (reference sequence).

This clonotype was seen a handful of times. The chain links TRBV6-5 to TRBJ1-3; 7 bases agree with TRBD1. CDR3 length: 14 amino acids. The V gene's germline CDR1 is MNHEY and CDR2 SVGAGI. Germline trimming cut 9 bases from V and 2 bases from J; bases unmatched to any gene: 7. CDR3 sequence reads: CASHTGAAGNTIYF. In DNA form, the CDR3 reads TGTGCCAGTCACACAGGGGCGGCTGGAAACACCATATATTTT.

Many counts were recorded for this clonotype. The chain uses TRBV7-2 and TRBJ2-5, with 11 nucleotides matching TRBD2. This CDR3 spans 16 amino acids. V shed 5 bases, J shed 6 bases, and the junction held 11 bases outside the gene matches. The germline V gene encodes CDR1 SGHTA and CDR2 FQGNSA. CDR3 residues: CASSLGAVAGGQTQYF. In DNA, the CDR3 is TGTGCCAGCAGCCTAGGGGCGGTAGCGGGGGGGCAGACCCAGTACTTC.

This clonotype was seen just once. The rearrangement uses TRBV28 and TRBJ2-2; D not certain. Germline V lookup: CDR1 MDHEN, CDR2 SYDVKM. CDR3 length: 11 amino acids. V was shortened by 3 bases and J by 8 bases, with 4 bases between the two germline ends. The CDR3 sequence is CASSFVGELFF. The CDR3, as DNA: TGTGCCAGCAGTTTTGTAGGGGAGCTGTTTTTT. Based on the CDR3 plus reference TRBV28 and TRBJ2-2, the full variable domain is DVKVTQSSRYLVKRTGEKVFLECVQDMDHENMFWYRQDPGLGLRLIYFSYDVKMKEKGDIPEGYSVSREKKERFSLILESASTNQTSMYLCASSFVGELFFGEGSRLTVL.

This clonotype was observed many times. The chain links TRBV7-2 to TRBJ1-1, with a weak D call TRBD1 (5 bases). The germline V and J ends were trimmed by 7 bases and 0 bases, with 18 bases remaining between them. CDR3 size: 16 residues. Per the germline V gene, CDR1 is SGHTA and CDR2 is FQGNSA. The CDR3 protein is CASTAYLAGVNTEAFF. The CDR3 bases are TGTGCCAGCACCGCTTACTTAGCGGGGGTGAACACTGAAGCTTTCTTT.

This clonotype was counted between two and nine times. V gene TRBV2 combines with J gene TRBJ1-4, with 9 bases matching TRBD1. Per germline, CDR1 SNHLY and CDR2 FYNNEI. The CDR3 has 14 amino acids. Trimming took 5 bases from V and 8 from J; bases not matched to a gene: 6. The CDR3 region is CASSSGTGSEKLFF. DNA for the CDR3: TGTGCCAGCAGTTCCGGGACAGGGTCAGAAAAACTGTTTTTT.

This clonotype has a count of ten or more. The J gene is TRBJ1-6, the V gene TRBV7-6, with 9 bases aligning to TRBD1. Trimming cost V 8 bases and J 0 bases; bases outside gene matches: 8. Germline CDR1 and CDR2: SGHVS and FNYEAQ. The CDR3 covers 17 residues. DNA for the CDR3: TGTGCCAGCGGCCCGACAGGGGGAAGCTCCTATAATTCACCCCTCCACTTT. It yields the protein CASGPTGGSSYNSPLHF.

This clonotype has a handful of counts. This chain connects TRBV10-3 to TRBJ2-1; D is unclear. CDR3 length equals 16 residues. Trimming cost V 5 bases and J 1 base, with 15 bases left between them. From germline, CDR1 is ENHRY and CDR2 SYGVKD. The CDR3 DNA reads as TGTGCCATCAGTCCCAATAAAGCCCAGTCCTACAATGAGCAGTTCTTC. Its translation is CAISPNKAQSYNEQFF.

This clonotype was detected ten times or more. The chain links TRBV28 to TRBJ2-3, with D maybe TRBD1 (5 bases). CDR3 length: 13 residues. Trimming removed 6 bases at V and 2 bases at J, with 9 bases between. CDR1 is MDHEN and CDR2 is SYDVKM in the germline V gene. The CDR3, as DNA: TGTGCCAGCAGGGACATCAACACAGATACGCAGTATTTT. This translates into CASRDINTDTQYF.